Listed below are T cell receptor beta chains from one sample, sequenced in a study of vaccination and CD4 T cells after COVID-19. These receptors lack a known antigen. Each CDR3 protein gets one entry after TCRdb re-called the PCR reads with MiXCR. The table records some 16,000 distinct CDR3 sequences, 45% to 60% of them present only once. Sequencing was carried out using CD4+ T cells from blood, cultured in vitro. Receptors were obtained from a human donor who had recovered from COVID-19. CDR3s include the opening cysteine and the closing phenylalanine or tryptophan. A D gene is named only where the DNA matches it firmly. Clone size is not always given. Where it is, it says once, few, many or a class for expanded clones.

cdr3_length d_call clone_size j_call v_call cdr3_nt cdr3_aa
15 TRBD2 NA TRBJ2-3 TRBV6-2/TRBV6-3 TGTGCCAGCTCGACTAGCGGGGGGGCCACAGATACGCAGTATTTT CASSTSGGATDTQYF
14 NA NA TRBJ2-2 TRBV30 TGTGCCTGGAGTGCAAGCGGGAACACCGGGGAGCTGTTTTTT CAWSASGNTGELFF
15 TRBD1 NA TRBJ2-7 TRBV19 TGTGCCAGTAGTGTGGGACAGGGTCGAACCTACGAGCAGTACTTC CASSVGQGRTYEQYF
15 TRBD1 NA TRBJ1-4 TRBV28 TGTGCCAGCAGTTGGGGGGACAGGGGAACCGAAAAACTGTTTTTT CASSWGDRGTEKLFF
12 TRBD2 NA TRBJ2-3 TRBV20-1 TGCAGTGCTAGAGATTGGGGGGGTACGCAGTATTTT CSARDWGGTQYF
16 NA few TRBJ1-1 TRBV7-9 TGTGCCAGCAGCTTAAGTCCGATAGGATCTGAAACTGAAGCTTTCTTT CASSLSPIGSETEAFF
13 NA NA TRBJ2-7 TRBV7-8 TGTGCCAGCAGCCGCACCTCAGCCTACGAGCAGTACTTC CASSRTSAYEQYF
16 TRBD1 NA TRBJ1-1 TRBV28 TGTGCCAGCAGCCTCAGCCCCGGGACAGCGAACACTGAAGCTTTCTTT CASSLSPGTANTEAFF
15 TRBD1 few TRBJ1-5 TRBV30 TGTGCCTGGAGTGGACAGGGGTTGGGCAATCAGCCCCAGCATTTT CAWSGQGLGNQPQHF
13 NA NA TRBJ1-1 TRBV7-3 TGTGCCAGCAGTCTGGGGGGGGACACTGAAGCTTTCTTT CASSLGGDTEAFF
15 NA NA TRBJ1-1 TRBV20-1 TGCAGTGCTAGAGATCTCCAGGGGAAAGGGACTGAAGCTTTCTTT CSARDLQGKGTEAFF
17 NA NA TRBJ1-3 TRBV6-1 TGTGCCAGCAGTGAAGCGCAGGGTACCTTGGCTGGAAACACCATATATTTT CASSEAQGTLAGNTIYF
14 TRBD1 NA TRBJ1-2 TRBV20-1 TGCAGTGCTAGAGATGGGACAGACGGCGGGGGCTACACCTTC CSARDGTDGGGYTF
13 TRBD1 NA TRBJ1-5 TRBV27 TGTGCCAGCAGTACAGGGGTGAGCCAGCCCCAGCATTTT CASSTGVSQPQHF
14 NA NA TRBJ2-3 TRBV12-3/TRBV12-4 TGTGCCAGCAGTTTAGGTGATCTCACAGATACGCAGTATTTT CASSLGDLTDTQYF
15 TRBD1 NA TRBJ2-7 TRBV7-2 TGTGCCAGCAGCTTTAGGACAGGGGGCTCCTACGAGCAGTACTTC CASSFRTGGSYEQYF
12 NA few TRBJ2-3 TRBV20-1 TGCGGGCTATTACTGCCTGGAGATACGCAGTATTTT CGLLLPGDTQYF
17 TRBD1 few TRBJ1-6 TRBV20-1 TGCAGTGCTAGTATATCTCAGGACAGGGGAAAAGGTTCACCCCTCCACTTT CSASISQDRGKGSPLHF
16 NA NA TRBJ2-4 TRBV6-2/TRBV6-3 TGTGCCAGCAGCTATTTCCTACGGGGAGCCAAAAACATTCAGTACTTC CASSYFLRGAKNIQYF
16 TRBD2 NA TRBJ2-1 TRBV6-1 TGTGCCAGCAGACCTCCGGGGACTAGCGGGGGTGAGGAGCAGTTCTTC CASRPPGTSGGEEQFF
16 NA NA TRBJ2-3 TRBV6-1 TGTGCCAGCAGTGCAGGTCGGCTTTATAGGGCAGATACGCAGTATTTT CASSAGRLYRADTQYF
14 NA NA TRBJ2-5 TRBV6-1 TGTGCCAGCAGTCCGCCGGGATCGCAAGAGACCCAGTACTTC CASSPPGSQETQYF
14 TRBD2 NA TRBJ2-5 TRBV7-9 TGTGCCAGCAGCGCCCTAGCGGATAAAGAGACCCAGTACTTC CASSALADKETQYF
14 TRBD1 NA TRBJ2-3 TRBV20-1 TGCAGTGTCAGTGGACAGGGCGGCACAGATACGCAGTATTTT CSVSGQGGTDTQYF
14 NA NA TRBJ1-1 TRBV5-8 TGTGCCAGCAGCTTGGGACAGTGGGGCACTGAAGCTTTCTTT CASSLGQWGTEAFF